This TCR beta chain was documented in a study of identical twins. The CDR3 has 15 residues. Germline V gene data show CDR1 as MRHNA and CDR2 as SNTAGT. Trimming shortened V by 3 bases and J by 3 bases, and 11 bases separated the two germline ends. TCRdb reanalysed the 5' RACE reads using MiXCR and keeps one entry per CDR3 protein. This table holds about 240,000 distinct CDR3 sequences, roughly 7.5% found once. These sequences were also reported in another study, on yellow fever vaccine responses in identical twins.

The sequence was obtained from a woman under 30 in good health. The chain recombines TRBV6-4 with TRBJ2-2; maybe TRBD1 (6 bases). The source material was CD8+ T cells sorted from blood. The CDR3 nucleotides are TGTGCCAGCAGTGAGGTACAGGGAGACACCGGGGAGCTGTTTTTT. It translates to CASSEVQGDTGELFF.